This TCR beta chain was identified in a study of radiotherapy plus CTLA-4 blockade in lung cancer (dated by TCRdb to 2016 to 2019). Regarding the study in general: Among enrolled patients, 18% had an objective response and 31% reached disease control. Beyond this particular receptor, the publication reports: The strongest predictors of response, as reported, were early dynamic changes in blood T cell clones along with a rise in serum interferon-beta after radiation. TCR clones derived from tumors expanded in peripheral blood after treatment with radiotherapy and ipilimumab.

The study tested focal radiation therapy combined with CTLA-4 blockade (ipilimumab) in patients with chemo-refractory metastatic non-small-cell lung cancer. Inclusive of the bounding cysteine and phenylalanine, the CDR3 is 14 residues long. CDR3 DNA is the only sequence kept; it has 42 bases, read in frame from the first base. Trimming removed 4 bases from V and 7 bases from J; the gene matches leave 8 bases unexplained. The germline V gene supplies CDR1 MDHEN and CDR2 SYDVKM. The library was built by means of the immunoSEQ multiplex PCR assay. TCRdb took this table from immuneACCESS and kept in-frame rearrangements with V and J called. Such tables lack part of the clones; where checked against another copy, unresolved V genes explain under half of the gap, and the rest is unexplained. The sample table holds 75,000 or so clones, of which roughly 75% were seen once. The top ten constitute 7.1% of the sample.

Comments on this clone: Its binding antigen is unknown. No clone much larger than this one lies a single base away; base qualities are absent.

Recombination connected TRBV28 to TRBJ1-2, and 8 junctional nucleotides match TRBD1. The material was peripheral blood, obtained from a patient treated with radiotherapy plus ipilimumab. This sequence was found in a human donor with non-small cell lung cancer who had a complete response to radiotherapy plus ipilimumab. This receptor carries the CDR3 CASSWGQARRGYTF. At the DNA level, the sequence is TGTGCCAGCAGTTGGGGACAGGCCAGACGTGGCTACACCTTC.